The sequence of this T cell receptor (beta chain) was determined in a study of cytomegalovirus exposure and HLA in healthy donors. Whole-study results and caveats: In vitro assays verified that three CMV-associated chains recognized CMV antigens specifically. In a later analysis, several top co-occurrence clusters appeared linked to parvovirus B19, influenza, CMV and Epstein-Barr virus.

CDR3 length: 19 residues. From germline, CDR1 is SGHDN and CDR2 FVKESK. V gave up 0 bases and J gave up 2 bases, with 22 bases separating them. This PCR relied on a set of 60 Vbeta primers and 13 Jbeta primers. In the study's own analysis: Among the unique TCR beta chains that a later analysis counted, about 81 million in all, roughly 9.9 million were shared. Using immunoSEQ multiplex PCR, the repertoire was profiled, and TCRdb retains in-frame clones only, with some absent. V and J calls plus clone size are reproduced from that table; the DNA served to infer D and trimming. Here the sample spans roughly 90,000 clones, around 82% being singletons. In the case of this clone: Its target is not known.

The chain has TRBV14 and TRBJ1-2; maybe TRBD1 (5 bases). The specimen was PBMCs. The receptor's source is a young man in good health and CMV-seropositive. CDR3 region: CASSQDPLTTREENYGYTF. The CDR3 DNA sequence: TGTGCCAGCAGCCAAGATCCACTGACGACCAGGGAAGAAAACTATGGCTACACCTTC.